Shown below are 14 T cell receptor beta chains from a single sample sequenced in a study of blood T cell repertoires in COVID-19. Profiled with immunoSEQ multiplex PCR; TCRdb holds only in-frame clones, not every one. Here the sample spans some 220,000 clones, 83% being singletons. Source material: peripheral blood. The receptors derive from a woman under 40 with COVID-19, enrolled during active disease.

Notes on this clone: One base away lies a much larger clone, so this may be a sequencing read error. The CDR3 bases are TGTGCCAGCAGCTTTGACAGGAACACTGAAGCTTTCTTT. This translates into CASSFDRNTEAFF. The chain couples TRBV11-2 to TRBJ1-1; perhaps TRBD1 as D (5 bases). The CDR3 is 13 residues long. Germline values: CDR1 SGHAT, CDR2 FQNNGV. V lost 3 bases and J 1 base, leaving 6 bases between the germline ends.

This sequence joins TRBV5-1 and TRBJ1-2; possibly TRBD1 for D (6 bases). V lost 1 base and J 4 bases, leaving 11 bases between the germline ends. Per the germline V gene, CDR1 is SGHRS and CDR2 is YFSETQ. This CDR3 is built from 14 residues. Here the CDR3 DNA reads TGCGCCAGCAGCTTGAACAGGGAGGGCTATGGCTACACCTTC. Amino acids: CASSLNREGYGYTF.

V usage is TRBV6-2 or TRBV6-3 and J usage is TRBJ1-1; 7 bases align to TRBD1. This CDR3 has 14 amino acids. V dropped 4 bases and J dropped 1; count of bases not matched to a gene: 3. Germline V CDR1 and CDR2: MNHEY, SVGEGT. The CDR3 coding sequence is TGTGCCAGCAGTTCTAACAGGGGGAACACTGAAGCTTTCTTT. Amino acid sequence: CASSSNRGNTEAFF.

The chain couples TRBV7-2 to TRBJ1-4, with no clear D. Germline V lookup: CDR1 SGHTA, CDR2 FQGNSA. The CDR3 has 15 amino acids. Trimming pared 1 base from V and 5 bases from J, leaving 11 bases between. This chain's CDR3 is CASSLGVETNEKLFF. The CDR3 DNA reads TGTGCCAGCAGCTTAGGAGTAGAAACCAATGAAAAACTGTTTTTT.

The chain employs TRBV6-5 and TRBJ2-2; D not resolved. Trimming shortened V by 0 bases and J by 5 bases, and 10 bases separated the two germline ends. The CDR3 is 15 amino acids. Looked up from germline, CDR1 is MNHEY and CDR2 is SVGAGI. The CDR3 is CASSYSTAGTGELFF. Here the CDR3 DNA reads TGTGCCAGCAGTTACTCCACCGCAGGAACCGGGGAGCTGTTTTTT.

This chain connects TRBV27 to TRBJ1-5, with D perhaps TRBD1 (5 bases). The CDR3 sequence is 15 residues long. Germline CDR1 MNHEY, CDR2 SMNVEV (reference sequence). Deletions cut 3 bases from V and 5 bases from J, with 14 bases between. This CDR3 is CASSLPPDSHQPQHF. The CDR3 nucleotides read TGTGCCAGCAGTTTGCCCCCCGACAGTCATCAGCCCCAGCATTTT.

J is TRBJ2-3 and V is TRBV12-3 or TRBV12-4; D might be TRBD1 (6 bases). The CDR3 spans 12 residues. The germline V and J ends were trimmed by 5 bases and 5 bases, with 8 bases remaining between them. CDR3 loop: CASSQQGDTQYF. The DNA of the CDR3 is TGTGCCAGCAGTCAACAGGGAGATACGCAGTATTTT.

This clone appeared once. This sequence joins TRBV27 and TRBJ2-2; D not certain. CDR3 length: 14 amino acids. Germline CDR1 MNHEY, CDR2 SMNVEV (reference sequence). V lost 7 bases and J lost 5, with 14 bases in between. CDR3 sequence reads: CASTTTVKTGELFF. Written as DNA, the CDR3 is TGTGCCAGCACTACTACCGTAAAAACCGGGGAGCTGTTTTTT.

The rearrangement links TRBV4-1 to TRBJ2-2, with TRBD1 matching over 9 bases. The germline V gene has CDR1 MGHRA and CDR2 YSYEKL. The CDR3 spans 17 residues. The ends lost 0 bases at V and 11 bases at J; junction bases unmatched: 13. CDR3 nucleotide sequence: TGCGCCAGCAGCCAAGATGGACAGGGGCCCTCATCTTTCGAGCTGTTTTTT. Translating gives CASSQDGQGPSSFELFF.

V and J are TRBV4-1 and TRBJ2-7, with 8 bases matching TRBD2. The V gene end was trimmed by 0 bases and the J gene end by 4 bases; junction bases not matched to a gene: 8. The CDR3 has 16 amino acids. Germline CDR1 MGHRA, CDR2 YSYEKL. The DNA for the CDR3 is TGCGCCAGCAGCCAAGATCTTAGCGGGGCTGTGTACGAGCAGTACTTC. It yields the protein CASSQDLSGAVYEQYF.

The chain's CDR3 is CASSQAGGGGYTF. The CDR3 nucleotides are TGTGCCAGCAGCCAAGCAGGGGGCGGCGGCTACACCTTC. The rearrangement links TRBV3-1 (or the pseudogene TRBV3-2) to TRBJ1-2, with TRBD1 matching over 8 bases. This CDR3 region has 13 residues. With 1 base clipped from V and 8 bases from J, the junction kept 3 bases outside the gene matches. Looked up from germline, CDR1 is LGHDT and CDR2 is YNNKEL (reference sequence).

The rearrangement links TRBV10-2 to TRBJ1-5; 7 nucleotides match TRBD1. The CDR3 consists of 15 residues. Germline assignment: CDR1 WSHSY and CDR2 SAAADI. V shed 2 bases and J 4 bases; nucleotides not matched to a gene: 5. The CDR3 sequence: CASSERDSRNQPQHF. In DNA, the CDR3 is TGCGCCAGCAGTGAGAGGGACAGCCGGAATCAGCCCCAGCATTTT.

CDR3 nucleotide sequence: TGTGCCAGCAGCTTCCCCCCCGGGACAGGGGCCTACAATGAGCAGTTCTTC. Protein sequence: CASSFPPGTGAYNEQFF. The chain employs TRBV7-9 and TRBJ2-1, with 10 bases lining up with TRBD1. From germline, CDR1 is SEHNR and CDR2 FQNEAQ (reference sequence). The J segment lost 2 bases and the V segment lost 3 bases, leaving 7 bases of the junction unmatched. The CDR3 is made up of 17 amino acids.

This sequence joins TRBV7-9 and TRBJ2-3; 10 positions agree with TRBD2. Germline CDR1 and CDR2: SEHNR and FQNEAQ (reference sequence). The CDR3 spans 18 residues. V lost 5 bases and J lost 2; bases outside the gene matches: 13. CDR3 region: CASSGGSSGRSNTDTQYF. For the CDR3, the DNA is TGTGCCAGCAGCGGGGGGAGTAGCGGGAGGTCCAACACAGATACGCAGTATTTT.